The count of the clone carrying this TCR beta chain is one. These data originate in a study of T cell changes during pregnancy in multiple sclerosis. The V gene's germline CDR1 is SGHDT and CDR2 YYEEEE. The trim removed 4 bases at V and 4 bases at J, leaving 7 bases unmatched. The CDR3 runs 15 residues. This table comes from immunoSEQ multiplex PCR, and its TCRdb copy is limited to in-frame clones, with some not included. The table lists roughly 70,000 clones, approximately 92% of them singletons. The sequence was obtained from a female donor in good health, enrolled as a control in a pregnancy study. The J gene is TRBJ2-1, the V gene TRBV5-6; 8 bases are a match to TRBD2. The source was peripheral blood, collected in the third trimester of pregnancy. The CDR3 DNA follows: TGTGCCAGCAGCGGGGGACTAGAAACGTACAATGAGCAGTTCTTC. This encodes CASSGGLETYNEQFF.